This T cell receptor (beta chain) was identified in a study of spatial heterogeneity in lung cancer. The time point is: sample taken at primary tumor resection. The study sequenced unsorted whole RNA from tumor, nontumor lung or frozen PBMC. From the 5' RACE reads, TCRdb called clonotypes with MiXCR, one entry per CDR3 protein. The table has 10,000 to 15,000 distinct CDR3 sequences, about 3.8% seen once. The sample holds many counts of this clonotype. There are 14 residues in the CDR3. J was trimmed by 9 bases and V by 0 bases; bases with no gene match: 7. Germline CDR1 is DFQATT and CDR2 is SNEGSKA (reference sequence).

The specimen was PBMCs, collected at surgery. The TCR originated in a male donor with early-stage non-small cell lung cancer. The V and J genes are TRBV20-1 and TRBJ2-3; 9 bases are a match to TRBD2. CDR3 amino acids: CSARDVAGATTQYF. The CDR3 DNA reads TGCAGTGCTAGAGACGTAGCGGGGGCCACGACGCAGTATTTT.